Listed below are T cell receptor beta chains from one sample, sequenced in a study of beta chain features in type 1 diabetes. The method was immunoSEQ multiplex PCR; TCRdb's version includes in-frame clones alone and lacks a portion of them. The sample holds approximately 400,000 clones, around 15% seen once. Specimen: naive CD4+ T cells from blood. Source of these receptors: a woman younger than 30 in good health. Both conserved end residues are part of each CDR3. A D gene is named only where the DNA matches it firmly. Clone size is given for some rows only: seen once, a few or many times, or a class if the clone is expanded.

TRBJ1-2 few - TRBV9 CASSARRGANYGYTF TGTGCCAGCAGCGCCCGTCGGGGGGCTAACTATGGCTACACCTTC
TRBJ2-2 - - TRBV30 CAARGTAAASNTGELFF TGTGCCGCCCGGGGAACGGCCGCTGCCTCGAACACCGGGGAGCTGTTTTTT
TRBJ1-2 few - TRBV27 CASSPRVLMDYGYTF TGTGCCAGCAGTCCCCGGGTCCTCATGGACTATGGCTACACCTTC
TRBJ1-2 - TRBD1 TRBV28 CASSTYRGGYTF TGTGCCAGCAGTACCTACAGGGGTGGCTACACCTTC
TRBJ2-7 - - TRBV6-5 CASSFRFEQYF TGTGCCAGCAGTTTTAGATTCGAGCAGTACTTC
TRBJ1-4 few TRBD1 TRBV4-1 CASSHTPGQGWEKLFF TGCGCCAGCAGCCATACACCGGGACAGGGTTGGGAAAAACTGTTTTTT
TRBJ2-1 - - TRBV29-1 CSVGQARDEQFF TGCAGCGTTGGGCAGGCGAGGGATGAGCAGTTCTTC
TRBJ2-7 - TRBD2 TRBV29-1 CSVEGRGGTSPYEQYF TGCAGCGTTGAGGGCCGGGGGGGGACATCGCCCTACGAGCAGTACTTC
TRBJ2-6 few - TRBV28 CASSSTPRGSGANVLTF TGTGCCAGCAGTTCAACCCCCAGGGGCTCTGGGGCCAACGTCCTGACTTTC
TRBJ2-1 - TRBD2 TRBV4-2 CASSPQGSGLAGGGNEQFF TGTGCCAGCAGCCCCCAAGGAAGCGGATTAGCGGGAGGGGGCAATGAGCAGTTCTTC
TRBJ1-2 - TRBD1 TRBV10-3 CAISETGTGDYGYTF TGTGCCATCAGTGAGACCGGGACAGGGGACTATGGCTACACCTTC
TRBJ2-1 - TRBD2 TRBV30 CAWSGTSEYNEQFF TGTGCCTGGAGCGGGACTAGCGAATACAATGAGCAGTTCTTC
TRBJ2-2 few - TRBV2 CASRSGVKTGELFF TGTGCCAGCAGGTCGGGAGTTAAAACCGGGGAGCTGTTTTTT
TRBJ2-3 - TRBD2 TRBV29-1 CSGFSGADTQYF TGCAGCGGATTTAGCGGGGCAGATACGCAGTATTTT
TRBJ1-2 few - TRBV29-1 CSVYGGNYGYTF TGCAGCGTTTATGGCGGGAACTATGGCTACACCTTC
TRBJ1-1 few - TRBV29-1 CSVAARNTEAFF TGCAGCGTCGCCGCGAGGAACACTGAAGCTTTCTTT
TRBJ2-7 - - TRBV30 CAWSLGYEQYF TGTGCCTGGAGTCTCGGGTACGAGCAGTACTTC
TRBJ1-1 - - TRBV10-3 CAISEGGLEAFF TGTGCCATCAGTGAGGGGGGCCTTGAAGCTTTCTTT
TRBJ2-2 few TRBD2 TRBV29-1 CSVASWVWGLGNTGELFF TGCAGCGTTGCGTCCTGGGTGTGGGGACTAGGGAACACCGGGGAGCTGTTTTTT
TRBJ2-6 few - TRBV11-2 CASSLGQGTGANVLTF TGTGCCAGCAGCTTAGGTCAGGGGACGGGGGCCAACGTCCTGACTTTC
TRBJ2-3 few - TRBV5-1 CASSFDGGGGTDTQYF TGCGCCAGCAGCTTTGATGGCGGAGGAGGGACAGATACGCAGTATTTT
TRBJ1-1 - TRBD1 TRBV4-3 CASSLTSGGAAFF TGCGCCAGCAGCCTTACCTCAGGGGGCGCAGCTTTCTTT
TRBJ2-3 few - TRBV18 CASSPEGTDTQYF TGTGCCAGCTCACCAGAGGGCACAGATACGCAGTATTTT
TRBJ1-1 few - TRBV7-2 CASSFESITEAFF TGTGCCAGCAGCTTTGAGAGCATCACTGAAGCTTTCTTT
TRBJ1-1 few - TRBV10-3 CAISESVRPGEAFF TGTGCCATCAGTGAGTCCGTTAGGCCAGGGGAAGCTTTCTTT
TRBJ1-1 few - TRBV9 CASSVSVNTEAFF TGTGCCAGCAGCGTATCGGTGAACACTGAAGCTTTCTTT
TRBJ2-1 - TRBD2 TRBV9 CASSVREGSYNEQFF TGTGCCAGCAGCGTACGGGAGGGCTCCTACAATGAGCAGTTCTTC
TRBJ2-1 few TRBD2 TRBV7-9 CASSSSGSYEQFF TGTGCCAGCAGCTCTAGCGGGAGCTATGAGCAGTTCTTC
TRBJ2-7 few TRBD1 TRBV5-6 CASTGGYEQYF TGTGCCAGTACAGGGGGCTACGAGCAGTACTTC
TRBJ2-1 few TRBD2 TRBV5-1 CASSLGLDYNEQFF TGCGCCAGCAGCCTCGGACTAGACTACAATGAGCAGTTCTTC
TRBJ2-7 once TRBD2 TRBV9 CASSAGTSGREQYF TGTGCCAGCAGCGCCGGGACTAGCGGGAGGGAGCAGTACTTC
TRBJ1-4 few - TRBV5-4 CASSFQASTNEKLFF TGTGCCAGCAGCTTTCAGGCCTCAACTAATGAAAAACTGTTTTTT
TRBJ2-2 few - TRBV28 CASRVARTGELFF TGTGCCAGCAGGGTAGCAAGGACCGGGGAGCTGTTTTTT
TRBJ2-2 - - TRBV5-1 CASSLAAGTVTGELFF TGCGCCAGCAGCTTGGCTGCGGGGACTGTTACCGGGGAGCTGTTTTTT
TRBJ2-1 few - TRBV5-4 CASSPYANEQFF TGTGCCAGCAGCCCCTACGCGAATGAGCAGTTCTTC
TRBJ2-1 few TRBD2 TRBV7-3 CASSSSGLAGLNEQFF TGTGCCAGCAGCTCCTCTGGACTAGCGGGTCTCAATGAGCAGTTCTTC
TRBJ2-7 few TRBD1 TRBV7-9 CASSVDPGTGYEQYF TGTGCCAGCAGCGTCGACCCCGGGACAGGCTACGAGCAGTACTTC
TRBJ1-6 - - TRBV30 CAWSGSAGAFNSPLHF TGTGCCTGGAGTGGGAGCGCCGGAGCCTTTAATTCACCCCTCCACTTT
TRBJ2-5 few - TRBV4-2 CASSQEGQRQETQYF TGTGCCAGCAGCCAAGAAGGACAGAGGCAAGAGACCCAGTACTTC
TRBJ2-4 - TRBD2 TRBV6-1 CASRPSGSRGNIQYF TGTGCCAGCAGACCCAGCGGGAGTCGAGGAAACATTCAGTACTTC
TRBJ2-5 - TRBD1 TRBV5-1 CASSSTGTGATGTQYF TGCGCCAGCAGCTCAACCGGGACAGGGGCCACTGGGACCCAGTACTTC
TRBJ2-6 few - TRBV5-1 CASSFGSGANVLTF TGCGCCAGCAGCTTCGGCTCTGGGGCCAACGTCCTGACTTTC